The rows below give T cell receptor beta chains drawn from one sample of a study of T cells in Graves' hyperthyroidism and ophthalmopathy. TCRdb passed the multiplex PCR reads through MiXCR, listing each CDR3 protein once. The repertoire includes around 180,000 distinct CDR3 sequences, over 15% of them detected once, and roughly 30% sits in the top ten. Sample: blood. These receptors were obtained from a woman between 50 and 59 years old with Graves' hyperthyroidism. Both conserved end residues are part of each CDR3. The D gene is left open where the match is weak. Only some rows state a clone size, as once, few, many or a class for expanded clones.

D gene	V gene	clone size	J gene	CDR3 protein	CDR3 DNA
-	TRBV18	-	TRBJ1-3	CASSPNGVAGNTIYF	TGTGCCAGCTCACCAAACGGAGTAGCTGGAAACACCATATATTTT
-	TRBV7-3	many	TRBJ1-1	CASSSLLNTEAFF	TGTGCCAGCAGCTCGCTGTTGAACACTGAAGCTTTCTTT
TRBD2	TRBV2	-	TRBJ2-5	CASSLGLAETQYF	TGTGCCAGCAGCTTGGGACTAGCGGAGACCCAGTACTTC
TRBD2	TRBV6-1	-	TRBJ2-3	CASSDPASGAGDTQYF	TGTGCCAGCAGTGACCCGGCTAGCGGGGCGGGGGATACGCAGTATTTT
-	TRBV28	few	TRBJ1-5	CASRKYLQGFNQPQHF	TGTGCCAGCAGAAAATACCTCCAGGGCTTCAATCAGCCCCAGCATTTT
TRBD2	TRBV6-5	-	TRBJ2-7	CASSSSGALYEQYF	TGTGCCAGCAGTTCTAGCGGGGCGCTGTACGAGCAGTACTTC
TRBD1	TRBV18	many	TRBJ1-1	CASSPLPGGDTEAFF	TGTGCCAGCTCTCCTCTCCCAGGGGGGGACACTGAAGCTTTCTTT
TRBD1	TRBV4-1	many	TRBJ2-5	CASSQDPRAGGLETQYF	TGCGCCAGCAGCCAAGATCCGAGGGCAGGGGGATTGGAGACCCAGTACTTC
-	TRBV2	many	TRBJ2-3	CASSVGTTTDTQYF	TGTGCCAGCAGTGTAGGGACAACCACAGATACGCAGTATTTT
-	TRBV6-6	many	TRBJ1-3	CASSYNRQKSGNTIYF	TGTGCCAGCAGTTACAACAGGCAGAAATCGGGAAACACCATATATTTT
TRBD1	TRBV15	few	TRBJ2-7	CATSFGQGEPYEQYF	TGTGCCACCAGCTTCGGACAGGGAGAACCCTACGAGCAGTACTTC
-	TRBV9	many	TRBJ2-5	CASSVGGYTRETQYF	TGTGCCAGCAGCGTAGGGGGCTATACGCGAGAGACCCAGTACTTC
TRBD1	TRBV12-3/TRBV12-4	many	TRBJ1-4	CASSYRTGLGQATNEKLFF	TGTGCCAGCAGTTACCGGACAGGGCTTGGACAGGCGACTAATGAAAAACTGTTTTTT
TRBD2	TRBV7-3	many	TRBJ2-5	CASSLFGGAETQYF	TGTGCCAGCAGCTTATTCGGGGGGGCGGAGACCCAGTACTTC
TRBD1	TRBV7-2	many	TRBJ2-5	CASSPGQANQETQYF	TGTGCCAGCAGCCCGGGACAGGCAAACCAAGAGACCCAGTACTTC
TRBD1	TRBV29-1	many	TRBJ1-2	CSVPGGPAHGYTF	TGCAGCGTTCCAGGGGGCCCCGCCCATGGCTACACCTTC
-	TRBV6-1	many	TRBJ2-1	CASSWETRGNEQFF	TGTGCCAGCAGTTGGGAAACGCGGGGAAATGAGCAGTTCTTC
-	TRBV2	many	TRBJ2-3	CASSVEALMTDTQYF	TGTGCCAGCAGTGTAGAAGCATTGATGACAGATACGCAGTATTTT
TRBD1	TRBV19	many	TRBJ2-7	CASSTGGTSSYEQYF	TGTGCCAGTTCTACAGGGGGCACTTCCTCCTACGAGCAGTACTTC
-	TRBV5-6	-	TRBJ1-4	CASSYEQGNEKLFF	TGTGCCAGCAGTTATGAACAGGGAAACGAAAAACTGTTTTTT
-	TRBV6-5	many	TRBJ1-2	CASSYSMTGSYGYTF	TGTGCCAGCAGTTACTCGATGACTGGCTCCTATGGCTACACCTTC
TRBD1	TRBV18	few	TRBJ2-7	CASSPRVGQGTYEQYF	TGTGCCAGCTCACCACGGGTTGGACAGGGAACCTACGAGCAGTACTTC
-	TRBV5-1	many	TRBJ1-5	CASSEGSYQPQHF	TGCGCCAGCAGCGAGGGCAGCTATCAGCCCCAGCATTTT
TRBD2	TRBV2	many	TRBJ2-3	CASTTSGGLDTQYF	TGTGCCAGCACGACTAGCGGGGGGCTAGATACGCAGTATTTT
-	TRBV11-1	-	TRBJ2-3	CASSLKLGGRTDTQYF	TGTGCCAGCAGCTTAAAACTAGGGGGGCGAACAGATACGCAGTATTTT
-	TRBV27	many	TRBJ1-1	CASRGGWNTEAFF	TGTGCCAGCAGAGGGGGATGGAACACTGAAGCTTTCTTT
-	TRBV27	many	TRBJ2-3	CASSYLSGAGTDTQYF	TGTGCCAGCAGTTACCTCAGTGGAGCTGGCACAGATACGCAGTATTTT
-	TRBV12-3/TRBV12-4	-	TRBJ1-3	CASSSGQGSIYF	TGTGCCAGCAGTTCTGGCCAGGGATCCATATATTTT
TRBD2	TRBV7-9	many	TRBJ2-7	CASSMGLAVIYEQYF	TGTGCCAGCAGCATGGGACTAGCGGTGATCTACGAGCAGTACTTC
TRBD1	TRBV12-3/TRBV12-4	many	TRBJ1-5	CASSTGGFEPQHF	TGTGCCAGCAGCACAGGGGGTTTTGAGCCCCAGCATTTT
-	TRBV18	few	TRBJ2-3	CASSLAGTRMSDTQYF	TGTGCCAGCTCACTCGCGGGGACCAGAATGTCAGATACGCAGTATTTT
TRBD2	TRBV6-1	many	TRBJ2-3	CASSETSGGADTQYF	TGTGCCAGCAGTGAGACTAGCGGGGGAGCAGATACGCAGTATTTT
-	TRBV24-1	-	TRBJ2-1	CATSDTSMGSRFHDEQFF	TGTGCCACCAGTGACACGTCCATGGGTTCACGCTTCCACGATGAGCAGTTCTTC
-	TRBV24-1	few	TRBJ1-1	CATSENIYPVGAFF	TGTGCCACCAGTGAGAATATATATCCCGTTGGGGCTTTCTTT
-	TRBV7-8	many	TRBJ1-5	CASSSRPTQPQHF	TGTGCCAGCAGCTCAAGGCCCACACAGCCCCAGCATTTT
-	TRBV28	-	TRBJ2-7	CASSRTTGPYEQYF	TGTGCCAGCAGTCGAACGACAGGACCCTACGAGCAGTACTTC
-	TRBV20-1	many	TRBJ2-7	CSARERPAVYEQYF	TGCAGTGCTAGAGAACGGCCAGCAGTCTACGAGCAGTACTTC
TRBD1	TRBV3-1	few	TRBJ1-2	CASSQVTGVDYGYTF	TGTGCCAGCAGCCAAGTTACAGGGGTCGACTATGGCTACACCTTC
-	TRBV27	many	TRBJ2-7	CASSPPGTLAYEQYF	TGTGCCAGCAGTCCGCCGGGGACACTAGCCTACGAGCAGTACTTC
TRBD1	TRBV4-1	many	TRBJ2-7	CASSQATGTGSHEQYF	TGCGCCAGCAGCCAAGCGACCGGGACAGGGTCCCACGAGCAGTACTTC
-	TRBV19	many	TRBJ1-1	CASSSGHLNTEAFF	TGTGCCAGTAGTTCCGGACACCTGAACACTGAAGCTTTCTTT
TRBD1	TRBV6-2/TRBV6-3	many	TRBJ1-2	CASAYSGTGVNTF	TGTGCCAGCGCCTATTCCGGGACAGGGGTAAACACCTTC
TRBD2	TRBV13	few	TRBJ2-1	CASSLGVSGGASSYNEQFF	TGTGCCAGCAGCTTAGGGGTTAGCGGGGGCGCAAGCTCATACAATGAGCAGTTCTTC
-	TRBV2	-	TRBJ2-7	CASGRDAGSYEQYF	TGTGCCAGCGGAAGGGATGCTGGCTCCTACGAGCAGTACTTC
-	TRBV7-8	many	TRBJ1-4	CASSLAHNEKLFF	TGTGCCAGCAGCTTAGCGCATAATGAAAAACTGTTTTTT
TRBD2	TRBV5-6	many	TRBJ2-5	CASSRYPLAGGETQYF	TGTGCCAGCAGCCGGTATCCCTTGGCGGGGGGAGAGACCCAGTACTTC
-	TRBV19	-	TRBJ2-7	CASSHQGTPYEQYF	TGTGCCAGTAGTCATCAGGGGACCCCCTACGAGCAGTACTTC
-	TRBV20-1	many	TRBJ1-4	CSARTVTLGEKLFF	TGCAGTGCTAGAACGGTGACTTTGGGTGAAAAACTGTTTTTT
TRBD1	TRBV6-2/TRBV6-3	few	TRBJ2-2	CASNQGANTGELFF	TGTGCCAGTAACCAGGGGGCAAACACCGGGGAGCTGTTTTTT
-	TRBV3-1	many	TRBJ2-5	CASSQTMQETQYF	TGTGCCAGCAGCCAAACGATGCAAGAGACCCAGTACTTC
-	TRBV28	many	TRBJ2-7	CASSLFARQGVLSDEQYF	TGTGCCAGCAGTTTATTTGCTCGGCAGGGCGTCCTTTCGGACGAGCAGTACTTC
-	TRBV7-9	many	TRBJ2-1	CASSPPTGSSYNEQFF	TGTGCCAGCAGCCCCCCCACAGGGAGCTCCTACAATGAGCAGTTCTTC
-	TRBV6-1	many	TRBJ1-4	CASREQAATNEKLFF	TGTGCCAGCAGAGAACAGGCCGCAACTAATGAAAAACTGTTTTTT
-	TRBV11-2	many	TRBJ2-3	CASSFRGVSDTRYF	TGTGCCAGCAGCTTTAGAGGGGTTTCGGATACGCGGTATTTT
-	TRBV20-1	many	TRBJ2-1	CSAKEGGEQFF	TGCAGTGCAAAGGAAGGGGGTGAGCAGTTCTTC